This is a list of T cell receptor beta chains from one sample in a study of blood T cell repertoires in COVID-19. Libraries were prepared by immunoSEQ multiplex PCR; TCRdb keeps only in-frame clonotypes and omits some of them. The sample holds 40,000 to 60,000 clones, about 85% seen once. The specimen sequenced was peripheral blood. Receptors were obtained from a human donor in a cohort sampled during active COVID-19. CDR3s include the opening cysteine and the closing phenylalanine or tryptophan. The D gene is left open where the match is weak. The size of a clone is reported for some rows only, either as once, few or many, or as a class for expanded clones.

V gene: TRBV3-1/TRBV3-2; clone size: NA; D gene: NA; J gene: TRBJ1-2; CDR3 protein: CASSPTPNYGYTF; CDR3 DNA: TGTGCCAGCAGCCCGACACCTAACTATGGCTACACCTTC
V gene: TRBV11-3; clone size: NA; D gene: TRBD2; J gene: TRBJ2-1; CDR3 protein: CASSLVSGSGRSNEQFF; CDR3 DNA: TGTGCCAGCAGCTTAGTTTCGGGTAGCGGGAGGTCCAATGAGCAGTTCTTC
V gene: TRBV11-3; clone size: once; D gene: TRBD1; J gene: TRBJ2-2; CDR3 protein: CASSLWVRVKQGSETGELFF; CDR3 DNA: TGTGCCAGCAGCTTATGGGTCCGCGTGAAACAGGGGAGCGAAACCGGGGAGCTGTTTTTT
V gene: TRBV30; clone size: NA; D gene: NA; J gene: TRBJ1-2; CDR3 protein: CAWMGANYGYTF; CDR3 DNA: TGTGCCTGGATGGGAGCTAACTATGGCTACACCTTC
V gene: TRBV18; clone size: NA; D gene: TRBD1; J gene: TRBJ2-5; CDR3 protein: CASSPAGQGRETQYF; CDR3 DNA: TGTGCCAGCTCACCAGCAGGACAGGGACGAGAGACCCAGTACTTC
V gene: TRBV9; clone size: NA; D gene: TRBD1; J gene: TRBJ2-7; CDR3 protein: CASSPGGRPTYEQYF; CDR3 DNA: TGTGCCAGCAGCCCAGGGGGAAGACCCACCTACGAGCAGTACTTC
V gene: TRBV5-1; clone size: NA; D gene: TRBD1; J gene: TRBJ2-6; CDR3 protein: CASSGTVLSGANVLTF; CDR3 DNA: TGCGCCAGCAGTGGGACAGTACTCTCTGGGGCCAACGTCCTGACTTTC
V gene: TRBV5-1; clone size: NA; D gene: TRBD2; J gene: TRBJ2-1; CDR3 protein: CASSSWTSGSYNEQFF; CDR3 DNA: TGCGCCAGCAGCAGTTGGACTAGCGGCTCCTACAATGAGCAGTTCTTC
V gene: TRBV6-5; clone size: NA; D gene: TRBD1; J gene: TRBJ1-1; CDR3 protein: CANRDRESGTEAFF; CDR3 DNA: TGTGCCAATAGGGACAGGGAAAGTGGCACTGAAGCTTTCTTT
V gene: TRBV11-3; clone size: NA; D gene: NA; J gene: TRBJ2-2; CDR3 protein: CASSFSPGGRDTGELFF; CDR3 DNA: TGTGCCAGCAGCTTCTCCCCGGGGGGCCGTGACACCGGGGAGCTGTTTTTT
V gene: TRBV6-2/TRBV6-3; clone size: NA; D gene: TRBD2; J gene: TRBJ2-1; CDR3 protein: CASSVPSGRGVNEQFF; CDR3 DNA: TGTGCCAGCAGTGTCCCAAGCGGGAGAGGGGTGAATGAGCAGTTCTTC
V gene: TRBV30; clone size: NA; D gene: NA; J gene: TRBJ2-1; CDR3 protein: CAWSMQGSVNEQFF; CDR3 DNA: TGTGCCTGGAGTATGCAGGGTAGTGTCAATGAGCAGTTCTTC
V gene: TRBV10-2; clone size: NA; D gene: NA; J gene: TRBJ1-5; CDR3 protein: CASSVQGKNQPQHF; CDR3 DNA: TGCGCCAGCAGTGTGCAGGGTAAAAATCAGCCCCAGCATTTT
V gene: TRBV19; clone size: NA; D gene: TRBD1; J gene: TRBJ1-6; CDR3 protein: CASRPSPGQKNSPLHF; CDR3 DNA: TGTGCCAGTAGGCCATCTCCGGGACAGAAAAATTCACCCCTCCACTTT
V gene: TRBV5-6; clone size: NA; D gene: TRBD1; J gene: TRBJ2-7; CDR3 protein: CASSPWTGNEQYF; CDR3 DNA: TGTGCCAGCAGCCCCTGGACAGGGAACGAGCAGTACTTC
V gene: TRBV7-9; clone size: NA; D gene: NA; J gene: TRBJ1-3; CDR3 protein: CASSLGRVERSGNTIYF; CDR3 DNA: TGTGCCAGCAGCTTAGGACGGGTGGAGCGCTCTGGAAACACCATATATTTT
V gene: TRBV12-2; clone size: NA; D gene: NA; J gene: TRBJ2-2; CDR3 protein: CASRFFERGELTGELFF; CDR3 DNA: TGTGCAAGTCGCTTTTTTGAGCGGGGGGAGTTGACCGGGGAGCTGTTTTTT
V gene: TRBV18; clone size: NA; D gene: NA; J gene: TRBJ1-5; CDR3 protein: CASSTGENQPQHF; CDR3 DNA: TGTGCCAGCTCAACCGGGGAAAATCAGCCCCAGCATTTT
V gene: TRBV7-2; clone size: once; D gene: TRBD2; J gene: TRBJ2-4; CDR3 protein: CASSLVPAGDPGKNIQYF; CDR3 DNA: TGTGCCAGCAGCTTAGTTCCGGCGGGAGACCCTGGCAAAAACATTCAGTACTTC
V gene: TRBV6-5; clone size: NA; D gene: NA; J gene: TRBJ1-1; CDR3 protein: CASSYGPDGEAFF; CDR3 DNA: TGTGCCAGCAGTTATGGGCCAGATGGAGAAGCTTTCTTT
V gene: TRBV2; clone size: NA; D gene: NA; J gene: TRBJ2-7; CDR3 protein: CATKKGDYSYEQYF; CDR3 DNA: TGTGCCACGAAAAAGGGGGATTATTCCTACGAGCAGTACTTC
V gene: TRBV4-1; clone size: NA; D gene: NA; J gene: TRBJ2-3; CDR3 protein: CASSIRVGKEKSDTQYF; CDR3 DNA: TGCGCCAGCAGCATTCGAGTGGGCAAGGAAAAGTCGGATACGCAGTATTTT
V gene: TRBV5-1; clone size: NA; D gene: TRBD2; J gene: TRBJ2-3; CDR3 protein: CASSLSGGPIDTQYF; CDR3 DNA: TGCGCCAGCAGCTTGAGCGGGGGGCCTATAGATACGCAGTATTTT
V gene: TRBV6-2/TRBV6-3; clone size: NA; D gene: NA; J gene: TRBJ2-6; CDR3 protein: CASSGERGGANVLTF; CDR3 DNA: TGTGCCAGCAGTGGCGAGCGAGGTGGGGCCAACGTCCTGACTTTC
V gene: TRBV7-2; clone size: once; D gene: TRBD2; J gene: TRBJ2-2; CDR3 protein: CASVLLAGVNTGELFF; CDR3 DNA: TGTGCCAGCGTTCTCTTAGCGGGAGTAAACACCGGGGAGCTGTTTTTT
V gene: TRBV27; clone size: NA; D gene: TRBD1; J gene: TRBJ2-2; CDR3 protein: CASSTGDRGGTGELFF; CDR3 DNA: TGTGCCAGCAGCACCGGAGACAGGGGTGGTACCGGGGAGCTGTTTTTT
V gene: TRBV7-3; clone size: NA; D gene: NA; J gene: TRBJ2-3; CDR3 protein: CASSFASGGGSTDTQYF; CDR3 DNA: TGTGCCAGCAGCTTTGCCTCGGGGGGCGGATCCACAGATACGCAGTATTTT
V gene: TRBV23-1; clone size: NA; D gene: TRBD1; J gene: TRBJ2-2; CDR3 protein: CASSPLKDRGQGWMGTGELFF; CDR3 DNA: TGCGCCAGCAGTCCCTTAAAGGACAGGGGCCAGGGATGGATGGGCACCGGGGAGCTGTTTTTT
V gene: TRBV7-9; clone size: NA; D gene: NA; J gene: TRBJ1-1; CDR3 protein: CASSLGPPGRTTEAFF; CDR3 DNA: TGTGCCAGCAGCTTAGGGCCCCCGGGGAGGACCACTGAAGCTTTCTTT
V gene: TRBV2; clone size: NA; D gene: TRBD1; J gene: TRBJ1-2; CDR3 protein: CASGDRVTRGYTF; CDR3 DNA: TGTGCCAGTGGGGACAGGGTAACGCGGGGCTACACCTTC
V gene: TRBV28; clone size: NA; D gene: NA; J gene: TRBJ1-5; CDR3 protein: CASSFSHGNQPQHF; CDR3 DNA: TGTGCCAGCAGTTTTTCCCACGGGAATCAGCCCCAGCATTTT
V gene: TRBV4-1; clone size: NA; D gene: NA; J gene: TRBJ1-6; CDR3 protein: CASSPLRRENSPLHF; CDR3 DNA: TGCGCCAGCAGCCCTTTACGACGGGAAAATTCACCCCTCCACTTT
V gene: TRBV29-1; clone size: few; D gene: NA; J gene: TRBJ1-1; CDR3 protein: CSVEDSPNTEAFF; CDR3 DNA: TGCAGCGTTGAGGACAGCCCGAACACTGAAGCTTTCTTT
V gene: TRBV5-1; clone size: NA; D gene: TRBD2; J gene: TRBJ2-1; CDR3 protein: CARSWSGGAGYNEQFF; CDR3 DNA: TGCGCCCGCAGCTGGAGCGGGGGGGCAGGGTACAATGAGCAGTTCTTC
V gene: TRBV5-8; clone size: NA; D gene: TRBD1; J gene: TRBJ1-1; CDR3 protein: CASSHREGASEAFF; CDR3 DNA: TGTGCCAGCAGCCATAGAGAGGGGGCGTCTGAAGCTTTCTTT
V gene: TRBV11-3; clone size: once; D gene: TRBD2; J gene: TRBJ2-5; CDR3 protein: CASKTKPTSAQRETQYF; CDR3 DNA: TGTGCCAGCAAAACGAAGCCCACTAGCGCCCAACGAGAGACCCAGTACTTC
V gene: TRBV19; clone size: once; D gene: NA; J gene: TRBJ1-2; CDR3 protein: CASNRGSPNYGYTF; CDR3 DNA: TGTGCCAGTAACAGAGGGAGCCCTAACTATGGCTACACCTTC
V gene: TRBV6-4; clone size: NA; D gene: TRBD1; J gene: TRBJ1-1; CDR3 protein: CASSAQGTGSTEAFF; CDR3 DNA: TGTGCCAGCAGTGCCCAAGGGACAGGGAGCACTGAAGCTTTCTTT
V gene: TRBV7-2; clone size: NA; D gene: TRBD2; J gene: TRBJ2-7; CDR3 protein: CASSRLAGVYEQYF; CDR3 DNA: TGTGCCAGCAGCAGACTAGCGGGTGTCTACGAGCAGTACTTC
V gene: TRBV29-1; clone size: NA; D gene: NA; J gene: TRBJ2-6; CDR3 protein: CSVASSGANVLTF; CDR3 DNA: TGCAGCGTTGCGTCGTCGGGGGCCAACGTCCTGACTTTC
V gene: TRBV28; clone size: NA; D gene: NA; J gene: TRBJ1-1; CDR3 protein: CASSRDRTEAFF; CDR3 DNA: TGTGCCAGCAGTCGTGACAGGACTGAAGCTTTCTTT